This T cell receptor beta chain was recovered during a study of blood T cell repertoires in COVID-19 (TCRdb year 2020). In terms of the full investigation: Collaborator samples came from the United States, Italy and Spain and covered acute and convalescent phases of COVID-19. The material from the prospective study consisted of cDNA or gDNA derived from T cells, B-cell-depleted T cells, or PBMCs. The dataset comprised deeply sampled blood TCRbeta repertoires from subjects exposed to, actively infected with, or recovered from COVID-19. The repertoires were released in a freely available public database meant as a resource for research on the immune response to SARS-CoV-2. The samples were drawn from two sources: the first 160 participants of the ongoing ImmuneRACE study, and 1,000 to 1,500 subjects contributed by 6 global collaborators. Nearly every sample came with metadata listing a de-identified subject ID, COVID-19 status, age in years and sex. Where available, HLA class I and class II types were taken from metadata supplied by the sample provider and were not determined by assay-based typing.

Reading from cysteine to phenylalanine, the CDR3 counts 14 amino acids. The DNA shown is the 42-base CDR3, in frame from base 1. The germline V gene supplies CDR1 SGHTA and CDR2 FQGNSA. Relative to germline, V is missing 5 bases and J is missing 4 bases, with 4 bases of the junction outside any gene match. Each collaborating institution followed its own protocols to collect whole blood in K2EDTA tubes. For TCRbeta analysis, collaborators shipped samples in one of three forms: frozen whole blood, isolated PBMCs, or DNA extracted from either of those sample types. Results the study describes overall, beyond this receptor: How much clinical and demographic metadata was included differed by source and by participant, and the metadata was provided uncurated.

TCRbeta CDR3 regions were amplified from genomic DNA by means of the immunoSEQ Assay, a bias-controlled multiplex PCR. The authors' analysis ran thus. The number of nucleated cells in each sample was estimated from the amplification of reference gene primers within the assay. To quantify the absolute abundance of each unique TCRbeta CDR3 rearrangement, sequence reads were collapsed and filtered. For each sample, productive Simpson clonality was calculated as the square root of Simpson's diversity index across productive rearrangements. TCRdb's version of the immuneACCESS table is confined to in-frame rearrangements and falls short of the full clone set. An unresolved V gene accounts for under half of the shortfall where checked; the remainder is of unknown origin. The V and J calls and clone size come from that table; D and trimming were worked out from the DNA. The sample yields fewer than 110,000 clones; roughly 83% were counted once. The ten largest clonotypes hold approximately 4% of the sample.

Notes on this clone: Its antigen is not yet known. Base-call qualities are not available, and no considerably larger clone is one nucleotide away.

The rearranged segments are TRBV7-2 and TRBJ2-5; 10 nucleotides in the junction match TRBD2. This TCR derives from a human donor in a cohort sampled during active COVID-19. Sequencing was carried out using peripheral blood. The CDR3 sequence is CASSLGLAVETQYF. The sequenced DNA: TGTGCCAGCAGCCTCGGACTAGCGGTAGAGACCCAGTACTTC.